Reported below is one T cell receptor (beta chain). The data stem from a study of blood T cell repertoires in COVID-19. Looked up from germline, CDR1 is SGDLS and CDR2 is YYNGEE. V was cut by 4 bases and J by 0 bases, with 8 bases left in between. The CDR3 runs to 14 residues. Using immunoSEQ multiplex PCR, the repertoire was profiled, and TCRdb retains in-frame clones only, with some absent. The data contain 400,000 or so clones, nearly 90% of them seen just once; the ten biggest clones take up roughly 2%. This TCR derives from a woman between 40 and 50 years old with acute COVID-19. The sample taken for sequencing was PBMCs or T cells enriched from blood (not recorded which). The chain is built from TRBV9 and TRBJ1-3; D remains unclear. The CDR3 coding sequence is TGTGCCAGCAGCAACACGTTCTCTGGAAACACCATATATTTT. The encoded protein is CASSNTFSGNTIYF.